This T cell receptor (beta chain) was found in a study of cytomegalovirus exposure and HLA in healthy donors. Only one count was recorded for this clone. The PCR had 60 Vbeta and 13 Jbeta primers. Authors' data handling: An analysis performed later counted 72 million or so unique TCR beta chains (roughly 11 million of them shared). The method was immunoSEQ multiplex PCR; TCRdb's version includes in-frame clones alone and lacks a portion of them. The V and J calls and the clone size are those of that table, but D and trimming were determined from the DNA. The table lists 150,000 to 200,000 clones, about 85% of them singletons, with 1.1% in the top ten. This CDR3 spans 16 amino acids. The ends lost 5 bases at V and 11 bases at J; junction bases unmatched: 17. From germline, CDR1 is SGHTA and CDR2 FQGTGA.

Sequencing input: PBMCs. This chain links TRBV7-3 with TRBJ2-5; 10 positions match TRBD1. The TCR sequence derives from a boy under 10 years old in good health and CMV-seronegative. CDR3 DNA: TGTGCCAGCAGCCCGACAGGGGGCGTTAGTATTGGTGAGCAGTACTTC. It yields the protein CASSPTGGVSIGEQYF. The complete variable domain, with remaining parts taken from reference TRBV7-3 and TRBJ2-5, reads GAGVSQTPSNKVTEKGKYVELRCDPISGHTALYWYRQSLGQGPEFLIYFQGTGAADDSGLPNDRFFAVRPEGSVSTLKIQRTERGDSAVYLCASSPTGGVSIGEQYFGPGTRLLVL.